This T cell receptor beta chain came from a study of long-term antiretroviral therapy in people with HIV. Findings of the study overall: At every time point, clones expanded before ART dominated the repertoire.

The run of the v3.0 immunoSEQ assay was at survey level. Using immunoSEQ multiplex PCR, the repertoire was profiled, and TCRdb retains in-frame clones only, with some absent. Of some 25,000 clones listed, more than 70% were seen once; the top ten hold 4.5% to 5.5%. In its sample, this clone was seen once. The antigen is not known. Here the sequenced sample was unsorted PBMCs, taken 3 years after starting antiretroviral therapy. This clonotype was obtained from a man aged 18 to 29 with HIV.

The CDR3 DNA follows: TGTGCCAGCACCTCTTTCGGACAGTCAGCAGATACGCAGTATTTT. Residues: CASTSFGQSADTQYF. V gene TRBV2 combines with J gene TRBJ2-3; D is possibly TRBD1 (6 bases). The CDR3 is 15 amino acids. With 7 bases removed from V and 4 bases from J, the gap between germline ends came to 18 bases. Per germline, CDR1 SNHLY and CDR2 FYNNEI.